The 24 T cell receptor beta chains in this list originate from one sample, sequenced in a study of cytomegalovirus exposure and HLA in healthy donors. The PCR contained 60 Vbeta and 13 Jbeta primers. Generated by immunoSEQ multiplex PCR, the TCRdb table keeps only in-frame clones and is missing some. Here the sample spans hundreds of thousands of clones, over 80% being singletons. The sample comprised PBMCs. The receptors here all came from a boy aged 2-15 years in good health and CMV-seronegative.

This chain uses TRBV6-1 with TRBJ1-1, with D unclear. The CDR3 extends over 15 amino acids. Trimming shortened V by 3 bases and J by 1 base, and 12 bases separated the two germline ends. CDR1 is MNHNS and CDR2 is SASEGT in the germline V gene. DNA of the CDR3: TGTGCCAGCAGTGATCCCCACACAGAGAACACTGAAGCTTTCTTT. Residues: CASSDPHTENTEAFF.

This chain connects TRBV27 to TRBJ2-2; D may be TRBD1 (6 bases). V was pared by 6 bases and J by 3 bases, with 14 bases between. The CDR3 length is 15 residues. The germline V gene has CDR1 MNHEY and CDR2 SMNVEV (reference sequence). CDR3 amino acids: CASSSWTADTGELFF. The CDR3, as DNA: TGTGCCAGCAGCTCTTGGACAGCGGACACCGGGGAGCTGTTTTTT.

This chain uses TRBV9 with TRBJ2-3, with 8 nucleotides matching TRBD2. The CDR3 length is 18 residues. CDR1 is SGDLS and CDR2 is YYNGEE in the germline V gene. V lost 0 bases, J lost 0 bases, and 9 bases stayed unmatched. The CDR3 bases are TGTGCCAGCAGCGTAGACCTTAGGCCTAGCGGGAGCACAGATACGCAGTATTTT. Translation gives CASSVDLRPSGSTDTQYF.

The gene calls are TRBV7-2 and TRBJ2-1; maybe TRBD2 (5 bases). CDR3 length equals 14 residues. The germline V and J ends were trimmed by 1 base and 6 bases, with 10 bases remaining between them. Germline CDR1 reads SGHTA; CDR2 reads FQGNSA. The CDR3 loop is CASSLVMGSNEQFF. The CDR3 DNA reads TGTGCCAGCAGCTTAGTCATGGGGAGCAATGAGCAGTTCTTC.

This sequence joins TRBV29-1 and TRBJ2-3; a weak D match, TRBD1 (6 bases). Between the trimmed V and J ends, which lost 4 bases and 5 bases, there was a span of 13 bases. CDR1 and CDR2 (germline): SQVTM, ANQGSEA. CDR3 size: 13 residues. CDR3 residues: CSVGGTPEDTQYF. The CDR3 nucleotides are TGCAGCGTTGGTGGGACACCGGAAGATACGCAGTATTTT.

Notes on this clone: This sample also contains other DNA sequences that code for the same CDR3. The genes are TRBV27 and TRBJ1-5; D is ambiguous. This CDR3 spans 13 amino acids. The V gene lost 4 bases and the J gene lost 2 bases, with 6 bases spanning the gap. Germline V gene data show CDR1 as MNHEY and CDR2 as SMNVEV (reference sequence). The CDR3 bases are TGTGCCAGCAGTTCTGGGCGCAATCAGCCCCAGCATTTT. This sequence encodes CASSSGRNQPQHF.

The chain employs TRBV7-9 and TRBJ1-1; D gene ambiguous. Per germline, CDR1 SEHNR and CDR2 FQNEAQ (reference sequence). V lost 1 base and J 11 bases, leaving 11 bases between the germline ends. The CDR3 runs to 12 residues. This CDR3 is CASSLDRGQAFF. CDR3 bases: TGTGCCAGCAGCTTAGACCGCGGGCAGGCTTTCTTT.

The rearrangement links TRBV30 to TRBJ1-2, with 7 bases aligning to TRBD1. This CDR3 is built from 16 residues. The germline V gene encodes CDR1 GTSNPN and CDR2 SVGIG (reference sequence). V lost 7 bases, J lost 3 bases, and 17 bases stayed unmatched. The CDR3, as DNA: TGTGCCTCAAAAGCTCTCCTGACAGGGTCCGACTATGGCTACACCTTC. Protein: CASKALLTGSDYGYTF.

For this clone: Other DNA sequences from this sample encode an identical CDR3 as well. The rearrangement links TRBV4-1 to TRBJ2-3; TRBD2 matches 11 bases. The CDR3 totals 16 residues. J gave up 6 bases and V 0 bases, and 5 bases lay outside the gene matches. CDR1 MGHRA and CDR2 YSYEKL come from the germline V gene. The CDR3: CASSQDATSGSDTQYF. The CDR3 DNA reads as TGCGCCAGCAGCCAAGATGCAACTAGCGGGAGTGATACGCAGTATTTT.

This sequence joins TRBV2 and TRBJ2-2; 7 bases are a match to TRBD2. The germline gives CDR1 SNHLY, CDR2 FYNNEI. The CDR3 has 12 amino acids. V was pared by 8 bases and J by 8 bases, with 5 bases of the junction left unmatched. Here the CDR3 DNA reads TGTGCCAGCGGGGGGGTGTCTGGGGAGCTGTTTTTT. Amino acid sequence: CASGGVSGELFF.

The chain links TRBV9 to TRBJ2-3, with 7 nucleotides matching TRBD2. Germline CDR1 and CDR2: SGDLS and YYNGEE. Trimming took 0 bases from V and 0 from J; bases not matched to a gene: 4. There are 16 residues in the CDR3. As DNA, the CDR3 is TGTGCCAGCAGCGTAGTGGGTAGCGGGAGCACAGATACGCAGTATTTT. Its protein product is CASSVVGSGSTDTQYF.

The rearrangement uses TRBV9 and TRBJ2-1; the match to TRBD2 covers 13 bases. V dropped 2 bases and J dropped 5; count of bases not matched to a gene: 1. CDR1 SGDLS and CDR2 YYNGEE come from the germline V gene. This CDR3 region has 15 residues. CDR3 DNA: TGTGCCAGCAGCGTGACTAGCGGGGGGCACAATGAGCAGTTCTTC. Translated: CASSVTSGGHNEQFF.

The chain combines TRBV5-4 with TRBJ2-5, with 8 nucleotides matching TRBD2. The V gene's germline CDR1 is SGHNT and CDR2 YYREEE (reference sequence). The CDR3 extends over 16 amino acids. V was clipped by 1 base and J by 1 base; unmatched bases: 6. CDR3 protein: CASSLWTGGTQETQYF. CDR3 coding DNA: TGTGCCAGCAGCTTGTGGACGGGAGGGACCCAAGAGACCCAGTACTTC.

CDR3 in amino acids: CASTYRQGLGTEAFF. The CDR3 nucleotides are TGTGCCAGCACCTACCGACAGGGATTGGGCACTGAAGCTTTCTTT. This chain connects TRBV27 to TRBJ1-1, with TRBD1 identical over 7 bases. Germline values: CDR1 MNHEY, CDR2 SMNVEV (reference sequence). The J segment lost 4 bases and the V segment lost 7 bases, leaving 12 bases of the junction unmatched. This CDR3 is built from 15 residues.

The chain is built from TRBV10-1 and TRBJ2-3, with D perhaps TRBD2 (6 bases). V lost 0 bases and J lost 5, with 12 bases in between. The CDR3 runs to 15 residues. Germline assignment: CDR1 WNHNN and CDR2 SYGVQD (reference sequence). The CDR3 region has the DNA TGCGCCAGCAGTGAGTCTGGGCCGGGGGAAGATACGCAGTATTTT. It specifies CASSESGPGEDTQYF.

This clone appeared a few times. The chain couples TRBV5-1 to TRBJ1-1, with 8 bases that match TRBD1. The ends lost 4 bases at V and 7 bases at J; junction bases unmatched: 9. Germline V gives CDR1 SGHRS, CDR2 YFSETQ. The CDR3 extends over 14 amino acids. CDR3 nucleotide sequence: TGCGCCAGCAGCAGCGGACAGGGCGACCTTGAAGCTTTCTTT. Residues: CASSSGQGDLEAFF.

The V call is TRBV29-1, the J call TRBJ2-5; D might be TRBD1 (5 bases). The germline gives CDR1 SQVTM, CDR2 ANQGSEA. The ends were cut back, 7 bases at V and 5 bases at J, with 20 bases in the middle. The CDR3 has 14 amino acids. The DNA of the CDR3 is TGCAGCGGAAAGGAATATGCAGGGTCTGAGACCCAGTACTTC. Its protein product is CSGKEYAGSETQYF.

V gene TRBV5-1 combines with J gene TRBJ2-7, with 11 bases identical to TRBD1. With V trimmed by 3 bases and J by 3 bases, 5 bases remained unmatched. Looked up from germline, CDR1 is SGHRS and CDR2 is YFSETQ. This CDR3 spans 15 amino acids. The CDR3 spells CASSSGQGANYEQYF. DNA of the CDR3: TGCGCCAGCAGCTCCGGACAGGGGGCTAACTACGAGCAGTACTTC.

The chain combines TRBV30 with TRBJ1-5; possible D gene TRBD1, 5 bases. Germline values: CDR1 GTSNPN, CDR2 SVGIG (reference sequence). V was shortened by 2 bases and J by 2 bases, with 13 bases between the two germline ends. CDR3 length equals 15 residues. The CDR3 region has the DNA TGTGCCTGGAGTTACCTTGGGGGGGGCAATCAGCCCCAGCATTTT. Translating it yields CAWSYLGGGNQPQHF. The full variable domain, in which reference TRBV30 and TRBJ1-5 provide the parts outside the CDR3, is SQTIHQWPATLVQPVGSPLSLECTVEGTSNPNLYWYRQAAGRGLQLLFYSVGIGQISSEVPQNLSASRPQDRQFILSSKKLLLSDSGFYLCAWSYLGGGNQPQHFGDGTRLSIL.

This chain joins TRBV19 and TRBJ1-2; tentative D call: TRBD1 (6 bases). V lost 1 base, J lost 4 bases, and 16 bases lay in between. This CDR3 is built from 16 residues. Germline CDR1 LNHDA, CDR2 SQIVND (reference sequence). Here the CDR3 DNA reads TGTGCCAGTAGTATAGCCGCGGCAGGGGCTGGCTATGGCTACACCTTC. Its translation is CASSIAAAGAGYGYTF.

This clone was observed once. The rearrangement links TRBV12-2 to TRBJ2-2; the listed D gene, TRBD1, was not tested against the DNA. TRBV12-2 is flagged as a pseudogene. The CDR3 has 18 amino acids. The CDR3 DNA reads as TGTGCAAGTCGCCTCCCGACAGGGGGCCCTACGAACACCGGGGAGCTGTTTTTT. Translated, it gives CASRLPTGGPTNTGELFF.

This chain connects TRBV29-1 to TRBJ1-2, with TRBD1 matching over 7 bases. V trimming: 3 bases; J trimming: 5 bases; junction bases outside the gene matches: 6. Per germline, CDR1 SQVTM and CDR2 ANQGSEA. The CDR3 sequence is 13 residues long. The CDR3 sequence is CSVDEGAKYGYTF. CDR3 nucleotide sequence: TGCAGCGTTGACGAGGGGGCGAAGTATGGCTACACCTTC.

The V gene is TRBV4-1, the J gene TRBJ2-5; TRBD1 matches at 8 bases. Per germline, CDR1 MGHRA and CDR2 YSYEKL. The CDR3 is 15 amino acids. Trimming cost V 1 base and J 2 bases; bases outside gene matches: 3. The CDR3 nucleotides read TGCGCCAGCAGCCAAGGGACAGGGATACAAGAGACCCAGTACTTC. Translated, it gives CASSQGTGIQETQYF.

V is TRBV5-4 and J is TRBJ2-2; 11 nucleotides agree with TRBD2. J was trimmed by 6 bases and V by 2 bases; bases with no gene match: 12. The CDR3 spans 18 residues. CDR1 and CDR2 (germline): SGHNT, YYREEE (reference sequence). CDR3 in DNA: TGTGCCAGCAGCTTCCTTAGCGGGAGGGCCGTTAAAGCCGGGGAGCTGTTTTTT. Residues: CASSFLSGRAVKAGELFF.